Below, 19 T cell receptor beta chains from the same sample are listed, as sequenced in a study of shared clonotypes between healthy human individuals (TCRdb year 2020). Receptors were amplified or captured by the immunoSEQ multiplex PCR assay. In TCRdb, the immuneACCESS table is reduced to in-frame sequences with V and J assigned. These tables do not hold every clone; where another copy was compared, an unresolved V gene accounts for under half, and the others remain unexplained. A total of 550,000 to 850,000 clones appear in this sample, roughly 70% of them only once. The top ten clonotypes cover over 1.5% of the sample. Sequencing input: memory CD4+ T cells sorted from blood. The intended sense of this specimen's cell subset or site label: CD45RA-negative fraction. These receptors were collected from a woman aged 25 to 39 in good health.

The V gene is TRBV19, the J gene TRBJ1-4; a weak D match, TRBD1 (6 bases). Trimming stripped 6 bases from V and 2 bases from J, with 13 bases between. The germline CDR1 and CDR2 sequences are LNHDA and SQIVND (reference sequence). There are 15 residues in the CDR3. This chain's CDR3 is CASSPSGATNEKLFF. CDR3 nucleotides: TGTGCCAGTAGCCCATCAGGGGCCACTAATGAAAAACTGTTTTTT.

This clone has only a few counts. The V call is TRBV6-5, the J call TRBJ2-5; maybe TRBD2 (5 bases). The CDR3 runs 14 residues. Germline assignment: CDR1 MNHEY and CDR2 SVGAGI. Deletions cut 2 bases from V and 5 bases from J, with 12 bases between. CDR3 in amino acids: CASSYGVGVETQYF. CDR3 sequence (DNA): TGTGCCAGCAGTTACGGGGTGGGAGTGGAGACCCAGTACTTC.

The chain employs TRBV2 and TRBJ2-7; perhaps D is TRBD1 or TRBD2 (5 bases each). V was cut by 4 bases and J by 0 bases, with 10 bases left in between. The germline V gene has CDR1 SNHLY and CDR2 FYNNEI. The CDR3 is 14 residues long. The CDR3 nucleotides read TGTGCCAGCAGTGGTTTGGGGGTCTCCTACGAGCAGTACTTC. Amino acids: CASSGLGVSYEQYF.

The V and J genes are TRBV27 and TRBJ2-5; TRBD1 matches at 7 bases. The CDR3 is 17 amino acids. CDR1 is MNHEY and CDR2 is SMNVEV in the germline V gene (reference sequence). After removal of 2 bases from V and 5 bases from J, the junction contained 14 bases not matched to a gene. CDR3 nucleotides: TGTGCCAGCAGTTTACAGGGGGAAGGGGGCCACTCGGAGACCCAGTACTTC. Amino acid sequence: CASSLQGEGGHSETQYF.

Only one count was recorded for this clone. The rearrangement joins TRBV7-6 to TRBJ2-3; 9 bases line up with TRBD2. The CDR3 has 17 amino acids. CDR1 is SGHVS and CDR2 is FNYEAQ in the germline V gene. J lost 0 bases, V lost 5 bases, and 9 bases had no gene match. CDR3 loop: CASSQTGTSYSTDTQYF. The CDR3 DNA sequence: TGTGCCAGCAGCCAGACCGGGACTAGCTATAGCACAGATACGCAGTATTTT. Full variable domain (rest looked up from reference TRBV7-6 and TRBJ2-3): GAGVSQSPRYKVTKRGQDVALRCDPISGHVSLYWYRQALGQGPEFLTYFNYEAQQDKSGLPNDRFSAERPEGSISTLTIQRTEQRDSAMYRCASSQTGTSYSTDTQYFGPGTRLTVL.

The chain links TRBV27 to TRBJ2-5; either TRBD1 or TRBD2 may supply D (6 bases each). CDR1 and CDR2 from the germline V gene are MNHEY and SMNVEV (reference sequence). The CDR3 runs 14 residues. The V and J ends lost 3 bases and 4 bases respectively, with 12 bases between them. The CDR3 is CASSFGGTRETQYF. CDR3 coding DNA: TGTGCCAGCAGTTTCGGGGGCACCCGAGAGACCCAGTACTTC.

V usage is TRBV6-1 and J usage is TRBJ1-4; 8 positions agree with TRBD1. Germline CDR1 MNHNS, CDR2 SASEGT. There are 14 residues in the CDR3. Trimming took 6 bases from V and 8 from J; bases not matched to a gene: 8. CDR3 DNA sequence: TGTGCCAGCAGAGTTACAGGGGGGAGGGAAAAACTGTTTTTT. Encoded protein: CASRVTGGREKLFF.

As to this clone: One base separates it from a far larger clone, so it is likely a read error. Other DNA sequences within the sample encode an identical CDR3. V and J are TRBV5-1 and TRBJ2-1; D remains unclear. There are 11 residues in the CDR3. Germline V CDR1 and CDR2: SGHRS, YFSETQ. The CDR3 loop is CASSSTREQFF. Here the CDR3 DNA reads TGTGCCAGCAGCTCCACCCGGGAGCAGTTCTTC.

This chain links TRBV6-6 with TRBJ1-5; D uncertain. V lost 5 bases and J lost 1, with 12 bases in between. Germline V lookup: CDR1 MNHNY, CDR2 SVGAGI (reference sequence). This CDR3 spans 15 amino acids. The CDR3 loop reads CASSNSGNSNQPQHF. Written as DNA, the CDR3 is TGTGCCAGCAGTAATTCCGGGAACAGCAATCAGCCCCAGCATTTT.

The CDR3 nucleotides are TGTGCCAGCAGCTTGCGGGGATTAAGGACCCAGTACTTC. Its protein product is CASSLRGLRTQYF. This chain connects TRBV5-6 to TRBJ2-5, with D perhaps matching TRBD2 (5 bases). Trimming cost V 1 base and J 7 bases, with 11 bases left between them. Germline V gives CDR1 SGHDT, CDR2 YYEEEE. The CDR3 is made up of 13 amino acids.

This clone turned up a few times. This chain connects TRBV30 to TRBJ1-2, with D maybe TRBD1 (6 bases). V was clipped by 3 bases and J by 0 bases, with 17 bases between them. The CDR3 sequence is 16 residues long. CDR1 is GTSNPN, CDR2 SVGIG, per germline (reference sequence). CDR3 nucleotide sequence: TGTGCCTGGAGGGTAAAAACAGGGTTAGCTAACTATGGCTACACCTTC. It is translated as CAWRVKTGLANYGYTF.

This clone was found a few times. The rearrangement uses TRBV4-1 and TRBJ2-1; 7 bases align to TRBD2. This CDR3 is 16 amino acids long. V dropped 3 bases and J dropped 0; count of bases not matched to a gene: 5. In germline, CDR1 is MGHRA, CDR2 YSYEKL. The CDR3 loop is CASSQSGASSYNEQFF. The CDR3 DNA sequence: TGCGCCAGCAGCCAGAGCGGGGCTAGCTCCTACAATGAGCAGTTCTTC.

The sample holds a few counts of this clone. The genes are TRBV7-8 and TRBJ2-5; D is unclear. Trimming stripped 3 bases from V and 2 bases from J, with 10 bases between. The germline V gene encodes CDR1 SGHVS and CDR2 FQNEAQ. The CDR3 consists of 14 residues. CDR3 residues: CASSFAIRQETQYF. The CDR3, as DNA: TGTGCCAGCAGCTTTGCCATCAGGCAAGAGACCCAGTACTTC. Supplemented by reference TRBV7-8 and TRBJ2-5, the full variable domain reads GAGVSQSPRYKVAKRGQDVALRCDPISGHVSLFWYQQALGQGPEFLTYFQNEAQLDKSGLPSDRFFAERPEGSVSTLKIQRTQQEDSAVYLCASSFAIRQETQYFGPGTRLLVL.

The rearrangement links TRBV6-5 to TRBJ2-7; 8 positions agree with TRBD2. The CDR3 is made up of 15 amino acids. Germline lookup yields CDR1 MNHEY and CDR2 SVGAGI. V shed 7 bases and J 5 bases; nucleotides not matched to a gene: 13. CDR3 residues: CASNSGAGARDEQYF. The CDR3 DNA sequence: TGTGCCAGCAACTCAGGAGCGGGAGCCCGGGACGAGCAGTACTTC.

The chain has TRBV11-2 and TRBJ1-1, with 7 bases aligning to TRBD1. Per germline, CDR1 SGHAT and CDR2 FQNNGV. After removal of 5 bases from V and 1 base from J, the junction contained 7 bases not matched to a gene. This CDR3 region has 15 residues. The CDR3 loop reads CASSPRDRSNTEAFF. The CDR3 DNA reads as TGTGCCAGCAGCCCTCGGGACAGATCGAACACTGAAGCTTTCTTT.

The chain links TRBV2 to TRBJ2-2; no firm D call. With 11 bases removed from V and 0 bases from J, the gap between germline ends came to 13 bases. CDR3 length: 14 residues. The germline CDR1 and CDR2 sequences are SNHLY and FYNNEI. The CDR3, as DNA: TGTGCCTGGACGGCTCCTCCGAACACCGGGGAGCTGTTTTTT. The encoded protein is CAWTAPPNTGELFF.

A remark on this clone: The same CDR3 can be traced to other DNA sequences in this sample. This sequence joins TRBV28 and TRBJ2-7; D remains unclear. In germline, CDR1 is MDHEN, CDR2 SYDVKM. Deletions cut 6 bases from V and 6 bases from J, with 9 bases between. CDR3 length: 11 amino acids. The CDR3 DNA is TGTGCCAGCAGCTTCACCCGCGAGCAGTACTTC. Translation gives CASSFTREQYF.

The chain links TRBV19 to TRBJ2-5; D tentatively fits TRBD1 or TRBD2 (5 bases each). Germline V lookup: CDR1 LNHDA, CDR2 SQIVND (reference sequence). The length of the CDR3 is 12 residues. V was cut by 6 bases and J by 1 base, with 6 bases left in between. CDR3 sequence reads: CASSGAQETQYF. The CDR3 DNA is TGTGCCAGTAGCGGGGCCCAAGAGACCCAGTACTTC.

The sample holds a few counts of this clone. The gene calls are TRBV27 and TRBJ2-2, with TRBD1 matching over 8 bases. Germline values: CDR1 MNHEY, CDR2 SMNVEV (reference sequence). V lost 6 bases, J lost 2 bases, and 11 bases stayed unmatched. The CDR3 totals 17 residues. CDR3 sequence (DNA): TGTGCCAGCAGGTCGTACAGGGGGAAACGAAACACCGGGGAGCTGTTTTTT. Its translation: CASRSYRGKRNTGELFF.